Listed here are 26 T cell receptor beta chains from one sample, sequenced in a study of T cells in Graves' hyperthyroidism and ophthalmopathy. From RNA transcripts, TCR beta CDR3 regions were amplified. First-round RT-PCR of the TCR CDR3 relied on the HTBI primer set. TCRdb recomputed calls from the multiplex PCR reads with MiXCR, one row per CDR3 protein. The sample includes 370,000 or so distinct CDR3 sequences, approximately 15% of them seen just once. The sequenced material came from blood. The receptors derive from a man aged 25 to 45 with Graves' hyperthyroidism that later progressed to Graves' ophthalmopathy.

The sample holds a few counts of this clonotype. The V and J genes are TRBV5-1 and TRBJ1-4; D is possibly TRBD1 (5 bases). This CDR3 has 13 amino acids. V gave up 6 bases and J gave up 7 bases, with 13 bases separating them. The germline CDR1 and CDR2 sequences are SGHRS and YFSETQ. The CDR3 reads CASNGGSGEKLFF. DNA of the CDR3: TGCGCCAGCAATGGGGGGAGTGGTGAAAAACTGTTTTTT.

This clonotype was observed a handful of times. The chain uses TRBV25-1 and TRBJ2-6; TRBD1 or TRBD2 may be the D gene (5 bases each). V was clipped by 2 bases and J by 0 bases, with 11 bases between them. The CDR3 consists of 17 residues. Germline V gene data show CDR1 as MGHDK and CDR2 as SYGVNS. Written as DNA, the CDR3 is TGTGCCAGCAGTGAAGGGGGATTCCGCTCTGGGGCCAACGTCCTGACTTTC. Its protein is CASSEGGFRSGANVLTF.

This clonotype was counted at least ten times. The J gene is TRBJ1-2, the V gene TRBV9; D not certain. Germline CDR1 SGDLS, CDR2 YYNGEE. Deletions cut 6 bases from V and 3 bases from J, with 6 bases between. There are 11 residues in the CDR3. CDR3: CASMSDYGYTF. In DNA, the CDR3 is TGTGCCAGCATGAGCGACTATGGCTACACCTTC.

In this sample, this clonotype turned up many times. CDR3 sequence (DNA): TGCGCCAGCAGCTTCTTGACTAGCGACAATGAGCAGTTCTTC. It encodes CASSFLTSDNEQFF. The rearrangement uses TRBV5-1 and TRBJ2-1; 8 bases align to TRBD2. The CDR3 contains 14 residues. Unmatched junction bases numbered 3, after V lost 2 bases and J lost 5 bases. Germline V gene sequence: CDR1 SGHRS, CDR2 YFSETQ.

This clonotype appeared a few times. V gene TRBV9 combines with J gene TRBJ1-3; D might be TRBD1 (5 bases). The V gene lost 0 bases and the J gene lost 0 bases, with 13 bases spanning the gap. Germline V gene sequence: CDR1 SGDLS, CDR2 YYNGEE. CDR3 size: 17 residues. The CDR3 loop is CASSVGGSVGSGNTIYF. The CDR3 DNA is TGTGCCAGCAGCGTAGGGGGGAGTGTCGGCTCTGGAAACACCATATATTTT.

The chain uses TRBV30 and TRBJ2-2, with TRBD2 matching over 7 bases. J gave up 2 bases and V 4 bases, and 7 bases lay outside the gene matches. The CDR3 sequence is 15 residues long. In germline, CDR1 is GTSNPN, CDR2 SVGIG (reference sequence). The CDR3 DNA sequence: TGTGCCTGGAAACGGAGCGGGGTAAACACCGGGGAGCTGTTTTTT. It encodes CAWKRSGVNTGELFF.

This clonotype was observed at least ten times. V is TRBV28 and J is TRBJ1-1; D remains ambiguous. Deletions cut 3 bases from V and 6 bases from J, with 11 bases between. This CDR3 has 13 residues. Germline CDR1 and CDR2: MDHEN and SYDVKM. CDR3 nucleotide sequence: TGTGCCAGCAGTTTGTGGAGCGAGCCTGAAGCTTTCTTT. This encodes CASSLWSEPEAFF.

Ten or more counts support this clonotype. The rearrangement joins TRBV7-9 to TRBJ2-3; D remains unclear. CDR1 is SEHNR, CDR2 FQNEAQ, per germline (reference sequence). This CDR3 region has 14 residues. V lost 10 bases and J lost 1, with 15 bases in between. In DNA, the CDR3 is TGTGCCACAATCTATCGGTGGGGCACAGATACGCAGTATTTT. Encoded protein: CATIYRWGTDTQYF. The full variable domain, completed using reference TRBV7-9 and TRBJ2-3, is DTGVSQNPRHKITKRGQNVTFRCDPISEHNRLYWYRQTLGQGPEFLTYFQNEAQLEKSRLLSDRFSAERPKGSFSTLEIQRTEQGDSAMYLCATIYRWGTDTQYFGPGTRLTVL.

This clonotype was counted only a few times. The gene calls are TRBV24-1 and TRBJ2-7, with a possible D match to TRBD2 (6 bases). This CDR3 has 15 amino acids. The germline V and J ends were trimmed by 3 bases and 7 bases, with 18 bases remaining between them. CDR1 is KGHDR, CDR2 SFDVKD, per germline. CDR3 residues: CATSDARRGNQEQYF. The CDR3 bases are TGTGCCACCAGTGATGCCCGTCGGGGGAATCAAGAGCAGTACTTC.

V usage is TRBV2 and J usage is TRBJ2-6; D remains unclear. The ends were cut back, 3 bases at V and 1 base at J, with 4 bases in the middle. This CDR3 comprises 14 residues. Germline assignment: CDR1 SNHLY and CDR2 FYNNEI. In DNA, the CDR3 is TGTGCCAGCAGTGAGTCTTCTGGGGCCAACGTCCTGACTTTC. Amino acid sequence: CASSESSGANVLTF.

This clonotype was seen only a few times. This chain uses TRBV7-9 with TRBJ2-1; 12 positions match TRBD2. Per the germline V gene, CDR1 is SEHNR and CDR2 is FQNEAQ (reference sequence). Trimming cost V 0 bases and J 9 bases; bases outside gene matches: 3. This CDR3 comprises 15 residues. The CDR3 sequence is CASSLAGLAGAEQFF. The DNA of the CDR3 is TGTGCCAGCAGCTTAGCGGGACTAGCGGGTGCTGAGCAGTTCTTC.

This clonotype has only a few counts. The V gene is TRBV18, the J gene TRBJ1-2; 10 bases match TRBD1. V shed 0 bases, J shed 4 bases, and the junction held 8 bases outside the gene matches. The germline V gene encodes CDR1 KGHSH and CDR2 LQKENI. The CDR3 loop spans 17 amino acids. The CDR3 DNA follows: TGTGCCAGCTCACCACCGGAGTCGACAGGGGGCTTCTATGGCTACACCTTC. It encodes CASSPPESTGGFYGYTF.

This clonotype was recorded at least ten times. CDR3 region: CAISEIWTGEEETQYF. DNA for the CDR3: TGTGCCATCAGTGAGATTTGGACAGGGGAGGAAGAGACCCAGTACTTC. The chain joins TRBV10-3 to TRBJ2-5, with 9 bases identical to TRBD1. Losses at the gene ends were 2 bases for V and 3 bases for J; bases not matched to a gene: 7. CDR1 is ENHRY, CDR2 SYGVKD, per germline. CDR3 length: 16 residues.

V is TRBV18 and J is TRBJ1-4; possible D gene TRBD1, 6 bases. Trimming left V 4 bases short and J 7 bases short, with 16 bases between. Germline V gene lookup returns CDR1 KGHSH and CDR2 LQKENI. The CDR3 sequence is 15 residues long. CDR3 region: CASSLKQGSGEKLFF. In DNA, the CDR3 is TGTGCCAGCTCACTGAAACAGGGTAGTGGTGAAAAACTGTTTTTT.

The table lists this clonotype with a few counts. The gene calls are TRBV18 and TRBJ2-7; unclear D gene. There are 15 residues in the CDR3. Germline CDR1 is KGHSH and CDR2 is LQKENI. Trimming stripped 3 bases from V and 1 base from J, with 13 bases between. Here the CDR3 DNA reads TGTGCCAGCTCACCGGCCGACTCCGGATCCTACGAGCAGTACTTC. This encodes CASSPADSGSYEQYF.

This clonotype was seen many times. This rearrangement joins TRBV13 to TRBJ2-5, with D perhaps TRBD1 or TRBD2 (5 bases each). This CDR3 has 14 amino acids. CDR1 and CDR2 (germline): PRHDT, FYEKMQ (reference sequence). V was pared by 4 bases and J by 2 bases, with 11 bases between. The CDR3 protein is CASSSGALQETQYF. The CDR3 DNA reads TGTGCCAGCAGCTCCGGGGCGCTTCAAGAGACCCAGTACTTC.

This clonotype has a count of ten or more. V gene TRBV6-1 combines with J gene TRBJ1-1; a weak D match, TRBD1 (5 bases). CDR1 is MNHNS, CDR2 SASEGT, per germline. The CDR3 spans 13 residues. V lost 4 bases and J lost 1, with 7 bases in between. DNA for the CDR3: TGTGCCAGCAGTGGGGGCGGGAACACTGAAGCTTTCTTT. Residues: CASSGGGNTEAFF.

This clonotype was observed at least ten times. The chain carries TRBV6-5 and TRBJ1-2; D may be TRBD1 (5 bases). From germline, CDR1 is MNHEY and CDR2 SVGAGI. V dropped 0 bases and J dropped 8 bases, with 13 bases sitting between them. The CDR3 extends over 14 amino acids. The CDR3 nucleotides read TGTGCCAGCAGTTACTCGGGGCGCGGGGACGGCTACACCTTC. Protein sequence: CASSYSGRGDGYTF.

This clonotype was counted many times. The chain carries TRBV27 and TRBJ1-2, with D possibly matching TRBD1 (5 bases). CDR1 and CDR2 from the germline V gene are MNHEY and SMNVEV (reference sequence). The V end lost 2 bases, the J end lost 4 bases, and 17 bases lay between the germline ends. There are 16 residues in the CDR3. CDR3 coding DNA: TGTGCCAGCAGTTTAATTCACCCCGGCCAGGGCTATGGCTACACCTTC. Amino acid sequence: CASSLIHPGQGYGYTF.

This chain uses TRBV4-1 with TRBJ1-2, with unresolved D. The CDR3 covers 14 residues. The germline V and J ends were trimmed by 1 base and 2 bases, with 8 bases remaining between them. Germline lookup yields CDR1 MGHRA and CDR2 YSYEKL. CDR3 sequence reads: CASSQVGQNYGYTF. The CDR3 region has the DNA TGCGCCAGCAGCCAAGTAGGGCAAAACTATGGCTACACCTTC.

V is TRBV19 and J is TRBJ2-5; 8 nucleotides align to TRBD2. The germline V gene encodes CDR1 LNHDA and CDR2 SQIVND (reference sequence). This CDR3 region has 17 residues. V gave up 6 bases and J gave up 5 bases; unmatched junction bases: 17. The DNA of the CDR3 is TGTGCCAGTAGCCCCTCCCGTGCGGGGGGATTAGGGGAGACCCAGTACTTC. Residues: CASSPSRAGGLGETQYF.

This clonotype appeared many times. The chain is built from TRBV10-2 and TRBJ1-1; D is unclear. The V end lost 3 bases, the J end lost 1 base, and 9 bases lay between the germline ends. The germline gives CDR1 WSHSY, CDR2 SAAADI. This CDR3 has 14 residues. CDR3 nucleotide sequence: TGCGCCAGCAGTGAAGGCAGGCAGAACACTGAAGCTTTCTTT. Amino acids: CASSEGRQNTEAFF.

This clonotype was counted only a few times. This rearrangement joins TRBV19 to TRBJ2-2; 8 bases match TRBD1. CDR3 length: 15 residues. Germline-derived CDR1 and CDR2 are LNHDA and SQIVND (reference sequence). V lost 7 bases and J lost 4; bases outside the gene matches: 8. The CDR3 spells CASTIGQGRTGELFF. The CDR3 bases are TGTGCCAGTACCATAGGACAGGGCCGCACCGGGGAGCTGTTTTTT.

This clonotype was counted a few times. The chain employs TRBV20-1 and TRBJ2-7; TRBD2 aligns across 7 bases. The CDR3 has 12 residues. With 8 bases clipped from V and 3 bases from J, the junction kept 7 bases outside the gene matches. Germline loops: CDR1 DFQATT, CDR2 SNEGSKA (reference sequence). The CDR3: CSLARDYYEQYF. The CDR3 coding sequence is TGCAGTTTAGCTAGGGACTACTACGAGCAGTACTTC.

This clonotype appeared many times. V and J are TRBV30 and TRBJ1-1; no definite D call. CDR3 size: 12 residues. V was shortened by 0 bases and J by 0 bases, with 2 bases between the two germline ends. CDR1 is GTSNPN, CDR2 SVGIG, per germline (reference sequence). CDR3 residues: CAWSVLNTEAFF. The CDR3 DNA is TGTGCCTGGAGTGTGTTGAACACTGAAGCTTTCTTT.

This clonotype has a count of ten or more. The V call is TRBV12-3 or TRBV12-4, the J call TRBJ2-7; possible D gene TRBD2, 6 bases. Trimming took 5 bases from V and 7 from J, leaving 9 bases between them. This CDR3 comprises 11 residues. CDR3 DNA sequence: TGTGCCAGCAGTCTGGAGGGGGAGCAGTACTTC. Translated, it gives CASSLEGEQYF.